This T cell receptor beta chain is from a study of spatial heterogeneity in lung cancer. In TCRdb, the 5' RACE reads were re-called with MiXCR into one record per CDR3 protein. Of about 17,000 distinct CDR3 sequences listed, 15% to 20% are singletons. The CDR3 length is 15 residues. The V gene's germline CDR1 is LGHNA and CDR2 YSLEER. Between the trimmed V and J ends, which lost 3 bases and 0 bases, there was a span of 9 bases. This clonotype was recorded once. The time point was: blood at routine non-recurrence follow-up after resection. Whole RNA from tumor, nontumor lung or frozen PBMC was sequenced unsorted.

The source of this sequence is a male donor with early-stage non-small cell lung cancer. J is TRBJ2-1 and V is TRBV4-3, with D tentatively TRBD2 (5 bases). Sample: PBMCs, taken at follow-up. CDR3 sequence reads: CASSHEGASYNEQFF. The CDR3 DNA reads as TGCGCCAGCAGCCACGAGGGAGCCTCCTACAATGAGCAGTTCTTC.